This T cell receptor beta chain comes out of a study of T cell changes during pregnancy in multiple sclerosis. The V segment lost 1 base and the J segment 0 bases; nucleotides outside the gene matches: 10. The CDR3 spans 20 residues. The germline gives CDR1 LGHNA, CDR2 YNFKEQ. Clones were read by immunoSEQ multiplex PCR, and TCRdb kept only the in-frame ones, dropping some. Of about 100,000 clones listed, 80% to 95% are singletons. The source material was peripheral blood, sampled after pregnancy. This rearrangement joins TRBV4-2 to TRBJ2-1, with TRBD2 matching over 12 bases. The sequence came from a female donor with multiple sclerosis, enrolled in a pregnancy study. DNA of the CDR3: TGTGCCAGCAGCCAAGTCCTAGCGGGAGGGATTGGTAGCTCCTACAATGAGCAGTTCTTC. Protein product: CASSQVLAGGIGSSYNEQFF.